The sequence of this TCR beta chain was determined in a study of cytomegalovirus exposure and HLA in healthy donors. V dropped 6 bases and J dropped 8 bases, with 25 bases sitting between them. This CDR3 comprises 16 residues. The PCR contained 60 Vbeta and 13 Jbeta primers. Libraries were prepared by immunoSEQ multiplex PCR; TCRdb keeps only in-frame clonotypes and omits some of them. The table records around 200,000 clones, roughly 78% of them present only once. The TCR sequence derives from a woman aged 25 to 45 in good health and CMV-seropositive. The chain has TRBV23-1 and TRBJ1-2, with a weak D call TRBD1 (6 bases). TRBV23-1 is an ORF, with its function uncertain. Sequencing was done on a sample of PBMCs. Here the CDR3 reads CASRAGTQPSVRGYTF. The CDR3 DNA reads TGCGCCAGCAGAGCCGGGACACAACCTTCGGTCCGCGGCTACACCTTC.